Presented here are 7 T cell receptor beta chains from one specimen sequenced in a study of T cell responses to AZD1222 COVID-19 vaccine. The protocol was immunoSEQ multiplex PCR, while the TCRdb copy is restricted to in-frame clones and leaves out a portion. The table has 210,000 or so clones, about 93% seen once. This specimen was peripheral blood, taken on day 0 of MenACWY control vaccination. The receptors shown here come from an adult in good health.

The rearrangement joins TRBV5-5 to TRBJ1-4; a weak D match, TRBD1 (5 bases). Trimming took 4 bases from V and 4 from J, leaving 14 bases between them. Germline CDR1 reads SGHKS; CDR2 reads YYEKEE (reference sequence). The CDR3 sequence is 15 residues long. CDR3: CASSPGTDINEKLFF. CDR3 DNA: TGTGCCAGCAGCCCGGGGACCGATATTAATGAAAAACTGTTTTTT.

In this sample, this clone turned up once. The chain carries TRBV12-3 or TRBV12-4 and TRBJ2-7; 9 positions agree with TRBD2. The junction had 3 bases not matched to a gene; V was cut back by 5 bases and J by 4 bases. This CDR3 comprises 13 residues. CDR3 nucleotides: TGTGCCAGCAGTGCTAGCGGGGTATACGAGCAGTACTTC. Translating gives CASSASGVYEQYF.

The chain is built from TRBV5-1 and TRBJ1-1; unclear D gene. The CDR3 spans 15 residues. Trimming pared 0 bases from V and 1 base from J, leaving 10 bases between. Per germline, CDR1 SGHRS and CDR2 YFSETQ. CDR3 protein: CASSLDLRANTEAFF. The CDR3 DNA is TGCGCCAGCAGCTTGGATCTCCGAGCGAACACTGAAGCTTTCTTT.

The gene calls are TRBV2 and TRBJ1-1; D might be TRBD1 (6 bases). Germline V gene data show CDR1 as SNHLY and CDR2 as FYNNEI. The V gene lost 4 bases and the J gene lost 3 bases, with 9 bases spanning the gap. The CDR3 contains 13 residues. The CDR3 reads CASSVSGDTEAFF. The DNA for the CDR3 is TGTGCCAGCAGTGTGTCAGGGGACACTGAAGCTTTCTTT.

The chain combines TRBV4-3 with TRBJ1-4; tentative D call: TRBD1 (5 bases). This CDR3 spans 16 amino acids. Germline loops: CDR1 LGHNA, CDR2 YSLEER. With 0 bases removed from V and 8 bases from J, the gap between germline ends came to 16 bases. In DNA form, the CDR3 reads TGCGCCAGCAGCCAAGATTGGGGCCGCCTTAGGGAAAAACTGTTTTTT. It encodes CASSQDWGRLREKLFF.

V usage is TRBV28 and J usage is TRBJ2-2; D remains unclear. There are 12 residues in the CDR3. CDR1 and CDR2 from the germline V gene are MDHEN and SYDVKM. Trimming stripped 5 bases from V and 5 bases from J, with 6 bases between. The CDR3 DNA is TGTGCCAGCAGTCTTGTTACCGGGGAGCTGTTTTTT. It translates to CASSLVTGELFF. The whole variable domain, remainder taken from reference TRBV28 and TRBJ2-2, is DVKVTQSSRYLVKRTGEKVFLECVQDMDHENMFWYRQDPGLGLRLIYFSYDVKMKEKGDIPEGYSVSREKKERFSLILESASTNQTSMYLCASSLVTGELFFGEGSRLTVL.

The V call is TRBV6-5, the J call TRBJ1-3; 8 bases line up with TRBD1. V gave up 6 bases and J gave up 0 bases; unmatched junction bases: 4. Germline loops: CDR1 MNHEY, CDR2 SVGAGI. The CDR3 has 15 residues. The CDR3 spells CASRRQGNSGNTIYF. CDR3 in DNA: TGTGCCAGCAGGCGACAGGGGAACTCTGGAAACACCATATATTTT.